The 6 T cell receptor beta chains below all came from one sample that was sequenced in a study of cytomegalovirus exposure and HLA in healthy donors. Researchers ran the PCR with 60 Vbeta and 13 Jbeta primers. Profiling relied on immunoSEQ multiplex PCR, and the TCRdb table lists in-frame clones only, not all of them. In the table there are around 140,000 clones, 75% to 85% of which are singletons. The sample consisted of PBMCs. These receptors were taken from a male donor in good health and CMV-seronegative.

The count of this clone is one. In nucleotides, the CDR3 is TGTGCCAGCAGCTTAGGGCCCGATGAGCAGTTCTTC. Translation gives CASSLGPDEQFF. V gene TRBV7-2 combines with J gene TRBJ2-1, with D unclear. The CDR3 spans 12 residues. Germline CDR1 and CDR2: SGHTA and FQGNSA. V gave up 1 base and J gave up 8 bases, with 6 bases separating them.

V usage is TRBV11-2 and J usage is TRBJ2-7, with D perhaps TRBD1 (5 bases). Germline assignment: CDR1 SGHAT and CDR2 FQNNGV. This CDR3 has 16 residues. The V end lost 1 base, the J end lost 2 bases, and 15 bases lay between the germline ends. The DNA of the CDR3 is TGTGCCAGCAGCTTAGTGGGGCAGGACGTAGCCTACGAGCAGTACTTC. Amino acid sequence: CASSLVGQDVAYEQYF.

The chain employs TRBV6-1 and TRBJ2-1; TRBD2 aligns across 13 bases. Trimming cost V 5 bases and J 8 bases; bases outside gene matches: 6. The germline V gene encodes CDR1 MNHNS and CDR2 SASEGT. This CDR3 is built from 15 residues. The CDR3 is CASSRTSGGADEQFF. CDR3 bases: TGTGCCAGCAGTCGAACTAGCGGGGGGGCCGATGAGCAGTTCTTC.

The J gene is TRBJ1-3, the V gene TRBV6-5, with 7 bases lining up with TRBD1. Germline CDR1 reads MNHEY; CDR2 reads SVGAGI. V was pared by 6 bases and J by 3 bases, with 5 bases of the junction left unmatched. The CDR3 is 14 residues long. CDR3 DNA sequence: TGTGCCAGCAGACCCACAGGGGATGGAAACACCATATATTTT. Amino acids: CASRPTGDGNTIYF.

This clone came up a few times. The genes are TRBV14 and TRBJ1-1; possible D gene TRBD1, 5 bases. Trimming took off 4 bases at V and 0 bases at J, with 9 bases between the two ends. The CDR3 totals 14 residues. CDR1 is SGHDN, CDR2 FVKESK, per germline. CDR3 DNA: TGTGCCAGCAGCCCGACAGAAATGAACACTGAAGCTTTCTTT. Protein: CASSPTEMNTEAFF.

The V gene is TRBV4-3, the J gene TRBJ1-1; D is ambiguous. The V end was cut by 1 base, the J end by 0 bases, with 12 bases between. This CDR3 is built from 16 residues. The V gene's germline CDR1 is LGHNA and CDR2 YSLEER. CDR3 residues: CASSQVTELMNTEAFF. The CDR3 coding sequence is TGCGCCAGCAGCCAAGTCACAGAACTTATGAACACTGAAGCTTTCTTT.